The sequence of this TCR beta chain was determined in a study of T cell repertoires in cytomegalovirus infection. TCRdb analysed the reads with MiXCR anew, one entry per CDR3 protein. The data contain some 700,000 distinct CDR3 sequences, less than 40% of them singletons. V was clipped by 5 bases and J by 4 bases; unmatched bases: 6. The CDR3 is made up of 15 amino acids. Germline CDR1 reads ENHRY; CDR2 reads SYGVKD. Sample: PBMCs. The V call is TRBV10-3, the J call TRBJ2-2; 8 bases agree with TRBD2. This clonotype was sampled from a human donor in good health (CMV status not recorded). Some clones in this sample may be carry-over from other donors' samples. Written as DNA, the CDR3 is TGTGCCATCAGTTGGACTAGCCGGCGCACCGGGGAGCTGTTTTTT. It codes for CAISWTSRRTGELFF.